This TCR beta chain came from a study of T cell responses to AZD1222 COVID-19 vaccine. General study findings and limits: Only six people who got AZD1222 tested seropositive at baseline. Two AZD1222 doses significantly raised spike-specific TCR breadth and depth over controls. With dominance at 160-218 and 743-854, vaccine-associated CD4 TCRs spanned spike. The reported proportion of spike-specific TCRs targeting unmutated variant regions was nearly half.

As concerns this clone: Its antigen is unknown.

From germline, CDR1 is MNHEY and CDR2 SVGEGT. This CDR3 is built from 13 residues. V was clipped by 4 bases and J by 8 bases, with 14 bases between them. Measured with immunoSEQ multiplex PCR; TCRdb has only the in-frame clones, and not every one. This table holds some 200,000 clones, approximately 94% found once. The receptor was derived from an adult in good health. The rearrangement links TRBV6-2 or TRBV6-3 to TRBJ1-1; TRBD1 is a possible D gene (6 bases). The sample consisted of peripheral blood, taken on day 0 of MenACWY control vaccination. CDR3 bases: TGTGCCAGCAGTTTCGTGGGGGCCGCAGAAGCTTTCTTT. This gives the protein CASSFVGAAEAFF.